The T cell receptor beta chain described here comes from a study of blood T cell repertoires in COVID-19. Data came from immunoSEQ multiplex PCR; TCRdb stores just in-frame clones and leaves some out. The sample includes about 140,000 clones, 80% to 90% of them seen just once. Trimming cost V 3 bases and J 6 bases; bases outside gene matches: 14. This CDR3 spans 18 amino acids. Germline V gives CDR1 SGHVS, CDR2 FQNEAQ. The TCR was taken from a woman aged 55-70 years with acute or convalescent COVID-19. The sequencing input was peripheral blood. J is TRBJ2-1 and V is TRBV7-8; 10 positions agree with TRBD2. The CDR3: CASSLRTTSGAVGNEQFF. Written as DNA, the CDR3 is TGTGCCAGCAGCTTGCGAACAACTAGCGGGGCTGTGGGCAATGAGCAGTTCTTC.